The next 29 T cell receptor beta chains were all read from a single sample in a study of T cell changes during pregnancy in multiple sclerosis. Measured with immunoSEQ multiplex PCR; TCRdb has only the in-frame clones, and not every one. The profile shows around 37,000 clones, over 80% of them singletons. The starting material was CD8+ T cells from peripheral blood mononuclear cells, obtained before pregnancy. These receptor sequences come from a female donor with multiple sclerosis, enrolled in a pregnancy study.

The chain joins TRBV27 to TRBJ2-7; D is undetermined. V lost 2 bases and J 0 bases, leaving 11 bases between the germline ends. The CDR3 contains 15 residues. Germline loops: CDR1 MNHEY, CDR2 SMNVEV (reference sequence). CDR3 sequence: CASSLRGSSSYEQYF. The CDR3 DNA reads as TGTGCCAGCAGTTTAAGAGGATCCAGCTCCTACGAGCAGTACTTC.

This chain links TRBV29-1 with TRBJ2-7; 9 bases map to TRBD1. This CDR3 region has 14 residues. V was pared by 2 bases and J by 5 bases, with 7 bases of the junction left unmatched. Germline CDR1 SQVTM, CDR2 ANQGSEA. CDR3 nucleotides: TGCAGCGTTGAAATAGGACAGGGGTACCACGAGCAGTACTTC. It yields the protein CSVEIGQGYHEQYF.

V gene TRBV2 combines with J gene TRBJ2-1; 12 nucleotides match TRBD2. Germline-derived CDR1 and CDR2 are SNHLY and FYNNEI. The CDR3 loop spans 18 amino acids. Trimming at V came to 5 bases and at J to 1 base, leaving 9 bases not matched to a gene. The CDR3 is CASSPTSLAGGSYNEQFF. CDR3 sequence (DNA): TGTGCCAGCAGTCCTACCTCGCTAGCGGGAGGGTCCTACAATGAGCAGTTCTTC.

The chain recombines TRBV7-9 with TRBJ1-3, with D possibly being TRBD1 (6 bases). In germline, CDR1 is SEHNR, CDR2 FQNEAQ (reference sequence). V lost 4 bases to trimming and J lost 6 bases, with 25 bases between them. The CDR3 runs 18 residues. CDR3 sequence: CASSSPPLTGPAENTIYF. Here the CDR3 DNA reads TGTGCCAGCAGCTCGCCCCCCCTTACAGGGCCCGCGGAAAACACCATATATTTT.

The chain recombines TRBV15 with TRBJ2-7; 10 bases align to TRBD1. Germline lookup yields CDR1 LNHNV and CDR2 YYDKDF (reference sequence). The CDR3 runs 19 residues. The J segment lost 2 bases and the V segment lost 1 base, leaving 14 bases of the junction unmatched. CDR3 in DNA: TGTGCCACCAGCAGAGGTACGGCCCCCGGGACAGGGGACCCCTACGAGCAGTACTTC. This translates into CATSRGTAPGTGDPYEQYF. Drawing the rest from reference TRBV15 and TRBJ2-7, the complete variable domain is DAMVIQNPRYQVTQFGKPVTLSCSQTLNHNVMYWYQQKSSQAPKLLFHYYDKDFNNEADTPDNFQSRRPNTSFCFLDIRSPGLGDTAMYLCATSRGTAPGTGDPYEQYFGPGTRLTVT.

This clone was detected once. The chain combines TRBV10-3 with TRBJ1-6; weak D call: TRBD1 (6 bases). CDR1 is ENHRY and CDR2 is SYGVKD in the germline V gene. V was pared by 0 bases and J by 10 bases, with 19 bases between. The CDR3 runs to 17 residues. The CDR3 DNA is TGTGCCATCAGTGAGTCACGGTGGGAACAGGGAAGGTCACCCCTCCACTTT. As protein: CAISESRWEQGRSPLHF.

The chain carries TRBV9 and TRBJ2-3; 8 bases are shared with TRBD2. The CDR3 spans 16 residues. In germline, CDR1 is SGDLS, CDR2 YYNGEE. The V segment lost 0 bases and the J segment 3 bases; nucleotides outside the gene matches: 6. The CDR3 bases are TGTGCCAGCAGCGTAGCTTCGGGGGGGGTGACAGATACGCAGTATTTT. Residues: CASSVASGGVTDTQYF.

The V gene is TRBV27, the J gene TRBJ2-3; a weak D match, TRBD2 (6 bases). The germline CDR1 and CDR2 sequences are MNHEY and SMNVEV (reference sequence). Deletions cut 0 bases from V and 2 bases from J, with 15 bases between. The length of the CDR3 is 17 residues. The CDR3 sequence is CASSLSGGAGFTDTQYF. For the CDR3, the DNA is TGTGCCAGCAGTTTATCCGGAGGGGCGGGGTTCACAGATACGCAGTATTTT.

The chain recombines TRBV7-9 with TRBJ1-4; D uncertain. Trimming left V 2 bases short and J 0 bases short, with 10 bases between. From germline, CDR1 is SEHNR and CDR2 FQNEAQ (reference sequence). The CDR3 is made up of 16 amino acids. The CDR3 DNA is TGTGCCAGCAGCTTAAATCTCGGGGCAACTAATGAAAAACTGTTTTTT. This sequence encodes CASSLNLGATNEKLFF.

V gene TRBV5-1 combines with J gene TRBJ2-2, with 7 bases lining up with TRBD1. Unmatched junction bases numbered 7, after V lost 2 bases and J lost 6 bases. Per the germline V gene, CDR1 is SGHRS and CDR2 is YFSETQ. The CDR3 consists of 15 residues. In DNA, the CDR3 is TGCGCCAGCAGCTTATGGACAGGCGGGTCCGGGGAGCTGTTTTTT. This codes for CASSLWTGGSGELFF.

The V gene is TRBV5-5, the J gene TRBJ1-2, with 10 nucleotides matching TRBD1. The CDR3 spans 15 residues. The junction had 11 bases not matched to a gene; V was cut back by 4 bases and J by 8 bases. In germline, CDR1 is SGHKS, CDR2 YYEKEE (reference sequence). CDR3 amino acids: CASSPRIGTGDGYTF. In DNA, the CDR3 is TGTGCCAGCAGCCCGCGAATAGGGACAGGGGACGGCTACACCTTC.

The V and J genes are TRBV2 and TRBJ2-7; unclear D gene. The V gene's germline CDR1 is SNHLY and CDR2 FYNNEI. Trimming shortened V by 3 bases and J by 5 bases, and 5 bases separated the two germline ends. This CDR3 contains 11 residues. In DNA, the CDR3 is TGTGCCAGCAGTGACCCCAACGAGCAGTACTTC. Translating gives CASSDPNEQYF. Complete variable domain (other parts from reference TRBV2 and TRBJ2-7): EPEVTQTPSHQVTQMGQEVILRCVPISNHLYFYWYRQILGQKVEFLVSFYNNEISEKSEIFDDQFSVERPDGSNFTLKIRSTKLEDSAMYFCASSDPNEQYFGPGTRLTVT.

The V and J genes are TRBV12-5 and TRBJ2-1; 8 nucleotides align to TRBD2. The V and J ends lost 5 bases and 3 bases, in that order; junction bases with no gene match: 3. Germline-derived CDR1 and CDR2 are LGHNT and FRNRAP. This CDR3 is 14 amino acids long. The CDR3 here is CASGNGGDYNEQFF. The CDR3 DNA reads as TGTGCTAGTGGTAACGGGGGGGACTACAATGAGCAGTTCTTC.

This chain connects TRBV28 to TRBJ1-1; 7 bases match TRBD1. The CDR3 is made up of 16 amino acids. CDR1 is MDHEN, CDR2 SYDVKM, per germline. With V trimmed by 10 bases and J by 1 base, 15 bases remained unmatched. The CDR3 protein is CATFQGGGFRNTEAFF. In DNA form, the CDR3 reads TGTGCCACCTTCCAGGGGGGCGGATTTAGGAACACTGAAGCTTTCTTT.

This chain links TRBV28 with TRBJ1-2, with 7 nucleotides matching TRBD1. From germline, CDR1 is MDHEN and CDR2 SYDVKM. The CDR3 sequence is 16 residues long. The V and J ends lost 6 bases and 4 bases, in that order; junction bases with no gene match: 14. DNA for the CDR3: TGTGCCAGCAGCAGCAACACCGGGACAGACCTCTATGGCTACACCTTC. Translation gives CASSSNTGTDLYGYTF.

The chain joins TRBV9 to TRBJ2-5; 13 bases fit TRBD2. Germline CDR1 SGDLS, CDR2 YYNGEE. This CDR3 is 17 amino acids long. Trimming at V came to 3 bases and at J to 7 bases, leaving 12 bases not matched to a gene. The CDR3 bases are TGTGCCAGCAGCGCAAGGACTAGCGGGGGACCGCCGGGGACCCAGTACTTC. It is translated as CASSARTSGGPPGTQYF. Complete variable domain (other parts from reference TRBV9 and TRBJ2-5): DSGVTQTPKHLITATGQRVTLRCSPRSGDLSVYWYQQSLDQGLQFLIQYYNGEERAKGNILERFSAQQFPDLHSELNLSSLELGDSALYFCASSARTSGGPPGTQYFGPGTRLLVL.

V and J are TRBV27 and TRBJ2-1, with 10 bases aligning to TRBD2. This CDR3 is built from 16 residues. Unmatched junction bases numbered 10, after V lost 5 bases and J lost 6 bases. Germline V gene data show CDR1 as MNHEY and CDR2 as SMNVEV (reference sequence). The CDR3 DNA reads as TGTGCCAGCAGTCTCTTCTCAGCGGGAGGGAGCAATGAGCAGTTCTTC. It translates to CASSLFSAGGSNEQFF.

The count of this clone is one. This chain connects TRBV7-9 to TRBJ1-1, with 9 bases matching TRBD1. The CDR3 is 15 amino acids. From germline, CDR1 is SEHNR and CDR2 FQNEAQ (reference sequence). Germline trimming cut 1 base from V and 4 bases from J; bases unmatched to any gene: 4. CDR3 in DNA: TGTGCCAGCAGCTTAGACGGGACAGGGAGCACTGAAGCTTTCTTT. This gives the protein CASSLDGTGSTEAFF.

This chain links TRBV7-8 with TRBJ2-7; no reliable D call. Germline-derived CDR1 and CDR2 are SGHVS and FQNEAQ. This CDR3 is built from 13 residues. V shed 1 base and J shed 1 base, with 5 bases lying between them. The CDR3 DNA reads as TGTGCCAGCAGCTTAGGGCCGTCCTACGAGCAGTACTTC. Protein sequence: CASSLGPSYEQYF.

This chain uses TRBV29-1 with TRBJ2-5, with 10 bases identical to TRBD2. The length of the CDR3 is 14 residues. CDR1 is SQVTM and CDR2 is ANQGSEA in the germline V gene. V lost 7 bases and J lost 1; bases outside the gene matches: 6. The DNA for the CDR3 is TGCAGCGCACTAAAGCGGGAGGGCCAAGAGACCCAGTACTTC. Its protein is CSALKREGQETQYF.

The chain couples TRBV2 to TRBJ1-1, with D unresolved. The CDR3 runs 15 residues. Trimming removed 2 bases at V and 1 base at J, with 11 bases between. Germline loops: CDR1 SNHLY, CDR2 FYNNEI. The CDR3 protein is CASSEITQENTEAFF. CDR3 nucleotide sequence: TGTGCCAGCAGTGAAATAACGCAGGAGAACACTGAAGCTTTCTTT.

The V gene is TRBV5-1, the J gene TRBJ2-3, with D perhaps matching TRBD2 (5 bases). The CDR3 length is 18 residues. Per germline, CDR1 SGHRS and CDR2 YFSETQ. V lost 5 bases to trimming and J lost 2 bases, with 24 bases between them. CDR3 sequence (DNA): TGCGCCAGCAGTACGACCGAACTCAAGGCGGGTTTCACAGATACGCAGTATTTT. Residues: CASSTTELKAGFTDTQYF.

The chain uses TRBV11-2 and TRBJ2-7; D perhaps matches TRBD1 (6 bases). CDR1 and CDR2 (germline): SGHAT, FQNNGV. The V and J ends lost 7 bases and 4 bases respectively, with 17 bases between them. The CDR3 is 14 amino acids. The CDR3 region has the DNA TGTGCCAGCACCTCCACAGGGATCGGGTACGAGCAGTACTTC. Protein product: CASTSTGIGYEQYF.

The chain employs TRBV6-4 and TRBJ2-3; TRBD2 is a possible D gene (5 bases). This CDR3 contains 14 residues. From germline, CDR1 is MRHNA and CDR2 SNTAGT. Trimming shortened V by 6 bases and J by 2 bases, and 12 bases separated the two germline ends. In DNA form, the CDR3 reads TGTGCCAGCAGAGGTTCCCGGGACACAGATACGCAGTATTTT. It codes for CASRGSRDTDTQYF.

This CDR3 reads CASSLDRAPEQYF. DNA of the CDR3: TGTGCCAGCAGCCTAGACAGAGCCCCCGAGCAGTACTTC. The gene calls are TRBV5-5 and TRBJ2-7; D perhaps matches TRBD1 (5 bases). The CDR3 sequence is 13 residues long. V dropped 4 bases and J dropped 6 bases, with 14 bases sitting between them. Germline CDR1 is SGHKS and CDR2 is YYEKEE (reference sequence).

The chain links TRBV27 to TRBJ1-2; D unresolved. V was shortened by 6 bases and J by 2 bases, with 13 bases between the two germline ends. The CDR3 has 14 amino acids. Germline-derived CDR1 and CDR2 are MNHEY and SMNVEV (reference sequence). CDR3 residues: CASRPRTTNYGYTF. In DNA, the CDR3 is TGTGCCAGCAGACCGAGAACTACGAACTATGGCTACACCTTC.

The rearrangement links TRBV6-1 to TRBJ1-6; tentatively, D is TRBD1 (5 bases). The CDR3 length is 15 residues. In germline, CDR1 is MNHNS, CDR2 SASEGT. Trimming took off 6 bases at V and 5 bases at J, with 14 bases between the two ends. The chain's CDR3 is CASSEGGAHNSPLHF. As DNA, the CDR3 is TGTGCCAGCAGCGAGGGCGGGGCCCATAATTCACCCCTCCACTTT.

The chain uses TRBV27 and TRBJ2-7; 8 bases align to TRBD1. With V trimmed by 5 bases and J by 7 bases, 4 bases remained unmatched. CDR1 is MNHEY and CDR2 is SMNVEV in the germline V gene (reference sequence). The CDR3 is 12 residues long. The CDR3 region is CASSRTGREQYF. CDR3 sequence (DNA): TGTGCCAGCAGTCGGACAGGGAGGGAGCAGTACTTC.

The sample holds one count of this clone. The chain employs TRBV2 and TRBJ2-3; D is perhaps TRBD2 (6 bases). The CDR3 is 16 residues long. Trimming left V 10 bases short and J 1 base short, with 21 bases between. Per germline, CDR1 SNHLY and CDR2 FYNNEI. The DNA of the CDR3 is TGTGCCATCCATTCTTGGAGGGGTGAGGGCACAGATACGCAGTATTTT. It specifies CAIHSWRGEGTDTQYF.